The clone carrying this TCR beta chain occurred many times. Its specificity is unknown. TCR beta libraries were made by quantitative 5'-RACE with molecular barcodes. In TCRdb, the 5' RACE reads were re-called with MiXCR into one record per CDR3 protein. This sample has approximately 130,000 distinct CDR3 sequences; about an eighth occur once, and the top ten carry about 4%. The CDR3 covers 13 residues. The germline gives CDR1 DFQATT, CDR2 SNEGSKA (reference sequence). V lost 6 bases and J lost 0, with 9 bases in between. The sample comes from a study of CD8 T cells in ankylosing spondylitis. Study-level points and caveats: Characteristic, it appeared, of ankylosing spondylitis blood was a TCR beta motif of eight highly homologous variants. Both synovial fluid and blood in reactive arthritis had previously been reported to carry some motif variants.

This sequence originates from a female donor with ankylosing spondylitis or in good health (not recorded which). V usage is TRBV20-1 and J usage is TRBJ1-5; the D gene is possibly TRBD1 (5 bases). The specimen sequenced was blood, either unsorted or a sorted T cell fraction (not recorded which). CDR3 bases: TGCAGTGCGGGACCTTATAGCAATCAGCCCCAGCATTTT. Amino acid sequence: CSAGPYSNQPQHF.